This T cell receptor beta chain was sequenced for a study of vaccination and CD4 T cells after COVID-19. Study-wide background: Overlapping spike peptides of SARS-CoV-2, HCoV-NL63, HCoV-OC43 and HCoV-229E were used, and cells were stimulated with them.

Treatment in this sample: 10-day PBMC culture with coronavirus spike peptide pools or control peptides (ViraFEST assay). March to December 2020 was the span of positive PCR dates, which predated US Alpha, Beta and Delta variants. Fresh replacement IL-2 medium substituted for half the medium on days 3 and 7. CD4+ T cells that had been cultured provided DNA sequenced with the Oncomine TCR Beta short-read assay. Cultured CD4+ T cells yielded the extracted genomic DNA. TCRdb passed the PCR reads through MiXCR, listing each CDR3 protein once. The table records nearly 15,000 distinct CDR3 sequences, about 26% of them present only once. Turning to this clonotype: The antigen remains undetermined.

Losses at the gene ends were 1 base for V and 0 bases for J; bases not matched to a gene: 4. The CDR3 runs 16 residues. CDR1 SGDLS and CDR2 YYNGEE come from the germline V gene. This TCR came from a human donor with COVID-19. Material for sequencing was cultured CD4+ T cells from blood. This chain connects TRBV9 to TRBJ2-1; 7 positions agree with TRBD2. The CDR3 nucleotides read TGTGCCAGCAGCGTACGGGGGGTCAGCTCCTACAATGAGCAGTTCTTC. Its translation is CASSVRGVSSYNEQFF.